This TCR beta chain originates from a study of T cell repertoires in cytomegalovirus infection. Study at large: Matching HLA type, along with CMV infection, was indicated by public TCR beta signatures. Study-level findings and limits: Frequencies of public TCR beta families were cumulated, and this identified carriers of CMV plus the relevant HLA. The study found HLA-C-restricted CMV-specific TCR beta clonotypes dominating the ex vivo response.

This CDR3 spans 14 amino acids. Germline V lookup: CDR1 SEHNR, CDR2 FQNEAQ (reference sequence). J was trimmed by 2 bases and V by 5 bases; bases with no gene match: 4. One entry per CDR3 protein results from TCRdb running MiXCR on the reads. There are 180,000 or so distinct CDR3 sequences in the sample; roughly a sixth occur only once, and under 30% lies in the top ten. As for this clonotype: Its cognate antigen is unknown.

This sequence was found in a human donor in good health (CMV status not recorded). Some clones in this sample may be carry-over from other donors' samples. This chain links TRBV7-9 with TRBJ2-7; 9 bases line up with TRBD2. Source material: CD8+ T cells from PBMCs. The CDR3 sequence: CASSPAGGPYEQYF. The CDR3, as DNA: TGTGCCAGCAGCCCAGCGGGGGGCCCCTACGAGCAGTACTTC.